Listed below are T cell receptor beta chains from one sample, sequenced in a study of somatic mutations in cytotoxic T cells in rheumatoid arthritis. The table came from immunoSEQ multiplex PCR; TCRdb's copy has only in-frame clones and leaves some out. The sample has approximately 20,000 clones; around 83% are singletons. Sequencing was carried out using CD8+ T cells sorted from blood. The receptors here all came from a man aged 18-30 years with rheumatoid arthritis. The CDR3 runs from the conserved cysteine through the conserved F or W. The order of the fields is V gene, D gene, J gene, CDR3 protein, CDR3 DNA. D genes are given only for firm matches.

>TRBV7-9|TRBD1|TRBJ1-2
CASSPGQADLTF
TGTGCCAGCAGCCCCGGACAGGCTGATCTGACCTTC
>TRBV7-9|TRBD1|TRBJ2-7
CASSPAGTGDYEQYF
TGTGCCAGCAGCCCCGCCGGGACAGGAGATTACGAGCAGTACTTC
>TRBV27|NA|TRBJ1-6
CATRIAGLNSPLHF
TGTGCCACAAGGATCGCAGGGCTTAATTCACCCCTCCACTTT
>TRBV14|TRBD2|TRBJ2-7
CASSQGRGRSYEQYF
TGTGCCAGCAGCCAAGGGCGGGGGAGGTCCTACGAGCAGTACTTC
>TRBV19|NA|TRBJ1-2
CASASPFDMDYSGGYTF
TGTGCCAGTGCTTCCCCCTTCGACATGGACTACAGCGGCGGCTACACCTTC
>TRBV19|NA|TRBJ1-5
CASSTGLGANQPQHF
TGTGCCAGTAGTACGGGGCTTGGGGCCAATCAGCCCCAGCATTTT
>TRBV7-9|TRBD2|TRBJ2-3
CASRWTSGGTGTQYF
TGTGCCAGCAGGTGGACTAGCGGGGGTACGGGTACGCAGTATTTT
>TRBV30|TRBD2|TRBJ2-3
CASSSGGGTDTQYF
TGTGCCTCTTCGTCTGGGGGGGGAACAGATACGCAGTATTTT
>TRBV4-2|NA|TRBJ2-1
CASSQGGRSYNEQFF
TGTGCCAGCAGCCAAGGGGGGCGGTCCTACAATGAGCAGTTCTTC
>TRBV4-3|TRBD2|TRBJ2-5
CASSQDGAGGSETQYF
TGCGCCAGCAGCCAAGATGGGGCGGGGGGATCAGAGACCCAGTACTTC